This TCR beta chain was recorded in a study of T cells after yellow fever vaccination (dated by TCRdb to between 2017 and 2020). Background on the whole study: Libraries from fractions with low cell numbers were prepared with the SMART-Seq v4 Ultra Low Input RNA kit. To follow T-cell clones before and after both primary and booster YFV17D yellow fever vaccination, bulk TCR alpha and beta repertoires underwent longitudinal sequencing. Two healthy male donors, one aged 18 to 29 and one aged 30 to 39 years, were included in the cohort. Blood was collected at multiple timepoints before and after primary and secondary immunization, and bulk PBMC replicates and cell subsets were isolated.

A note on this clonotype: Its recognized antigen is unknown. No quality values exist for individual bases; no much larger clone is one base distant.

Synthesis of TCR cDNA relied on 5'RACE template switching, a step that introduced a universal primer site along with unique molecular identifiers. cDNA synthesis was primed from both the TCR alpha and TCR beta constant segments. Libraries were amplified in two PCR steps, with sample barcodes and sequencing adapters added in the second step. Sequencing of libraries was performed on Illumina HiSeq 2500 (2x100 bp) or NovaSeq (2x150 bp). The original pipeline was this. MIGEC handled demultiplexing of reads and collapsing into UMI consensus sequences, while MiXCR performed V(D)J alignment. Clonotypes responding to the vaccine were identified with edgeR on replicate PBMC samples, with the criteria of FDR below 0.01 and a log2 fold change above 5 up to day 15. CD4 or CD8 identity was assigned to each bulk clonotype according to whether the clonotype was present at higher abundance in the sequenced CD4 repertoire or the sequenced CD8 repertoire. Through fastp at Q25 and MiXCR, TCRdb rebuilt clones from the public reads, retaining in-frame beta chains. Merged by CDR3 protein, the rows form single entries marked with the most common genes and DNA. The V and J calls reflect TCRdb's pipeline rather than the authors' work. In this sample the table shows hundreds of thousands of distinct CDR3 sequences, about 12% of which occur a single time. The top ten hold approximately 15% of the sample.

The sample's treatment or condition, from its label and the paper: live attenuated yellow fever vaccine strain. At every blood-draw timepoint, two biological replicates of bulk PBMCs were collected. PBMCs were isolated from peripheral blood using a standard Ficoll-Paque protocol. TriZol was used to extract RNA from bulk PBMCs, CD4 and CD8 fractions, and dextramer-positive and dextramer-negative fractions. The full study reports these points: The secondary T-cell response was found to be weaker but faster than the primary response, with a peak reached on day 5 rather than on day 15. Most clones expanded after primary vaccination were re-detected after the booster (96% of CD4 and approximately 88% of CD8), suggesting broad memory maintenance. Because the study included only two donors, the extent to which the findings can be generalized is limited. A small fraction of clonotypes appeared in both the CD4 and CD8 compartments, likely as a result of convergent recombination. Computational filtering was needed because FACS-sorted repertoires could contain abundant contaminating clonotypes from the bulk population.

Based on the germline V gene, the CDR1 and CDR2 sequences are SNHLY and FYNNEI. The CDR3 has 11 amino acids, counting the end cysteine and phenylalanine. The entry retains the CDR3 DNA only, 33 bases that are in frame from base 1. The junction shows trimming of 4 bases on V and 11 bases on J, plus 12 bases between the germline ends. Recombination connected TRBV2 to TRBJ2-7, with the identity of the D gene unclear. The TCR sequence derives from a man aged 25 to 45 who received the YFV17D yellow fever vaccine. Sequences were derived from PBMCs, sampled on the day of the yellow fever booster vaccination. The CDR3 protein is CASSVALREYF. In nucleotides, the sequence is TGTGCCAGCAGTGTCGCCCTTCGAGAGTACTTC.